This T cell receptor (beta chain) comes out of a study of OX40 agonist ivuxolimab in advanced cancers. For the study in its entirety: Ivuxolimab was a fully human IgG2 agonistic monoclonal antibody targeting the costimulatory receptor OX40 (CD134). Intravenous ivuxolimab was administered to patients every 2 weeks at six dose levels: 0.01, 0.1, 0.3, 1.5, 3 and 10 mg/kg. Of the 50 to 55 patients in dose escalation, 19 had hepatocellular carcinoma, some 15 had melanoma, 9 had renal cell carcinoma and 9 had head and neck cancer. A male proportion of roughly 80% and a mean age of approximately 55 years, ranging from about 20 to 79, were recorded for the dose-escalation cohort. Prior anti-PD-1, anti-PD-L1 or anti-CTLA-4 therapy was permitted, and checkpoint inhibitors had been received by roughly 42% of dose-escalation patients. Three dose-escalation patients achieved partial responses, one with hepatocellular carcinoma and two with cutaneous melanoma. The point of sequencing TCRbeta in the periphery was to test whether ivuxolimab changed TCR sequence diversity and drove clonal T-cell expansion. The paper describes the monotherapy dose-escalation part (N ≈ 49 patients) of the phase I trial of ivuxolimab.

Genomic DNA was isolated from the sorted cells so that the TCRbeta CDR3 region could be sequenced. TCRbeta CDR3 regions were sequenced using the immunoSEQ Assay. This immuneACCESS table, as held by TCRdb, lists in-frame sequences with V and J called but not all clones. Of the missing ones, under half trace to an unresolved V gene in checked studies; the others have no known cause. In this sample the table shows about 75,000 clones, around nine tenths of which occur a single time. Jointly, the top ten make up over 0.3% of the sample. On this clone: The antigen it recognizes is unknown. Qualities for individual bases were not recorded, and no much larger clone is one base off.

The trial excluded patients who had a history of autoimmune disease or were on systemic immunosuppression. Peripheral blood for TCR sequencing was collected from all dose cohorts at baseline, on cycle 4 day 1, and on cycle 7 day 1. The samples were taken from a phase I, first-in-human, multicenter, open-label dose-escalation trial of ivuxolimab. The trial enrolled adults with locally advanced or metastatic head and neck squamous cell, hepatocellular, melanoma or renal cell carcinoma. Before TCR sequencing, CD4+ T cells and CD8+ T cells from peripheral blood were sorted into separate populations. The investigation overall reported the following: Partial responders in the 0.1-3.0 mg/kg groups had among the lowest normalized peripheral clonal expansion, especially among CD8+ T cells. The antigen specificity of the clonally expanded peripheral T cells was not determined. Clonal expansion of both CD4+ and CD8+ blood T cells was observed from baseline to week 6 at doses 0.1 to 3.0 mg/kg. After ivuxolimab, expanded clones were on average more numerous among CD8+ T cells than among CD4+ T cells. Low levels of normalized T-cell clonal expansion were also shown by some nonresponding patients.

The specimen was CD4+ or CD8+ T cells sorted from blood, collected in a trial of the OX40 agonist ivuxolimab. The receptor was isolated from an adult with an advanced solid tumor such as melanoma, head and neck, liver or kidney cancer.

The base sequence is TGTGCCAGCAGTGCCCTTGGCAAAGTGGGCATATATTTT. It specifies CASSALGKVGIYF. The chain was built from TRBV6-1 and TRBJ1-3, with no reliable assignment of the D segment. CDR1 is given as MNHNS and CDR2 as SASEGT, both from the germline V gene. The CDR3 goes from the cysteine to the phenylalanine over 13 residues. The retained sequence is limited to the CDR3, 39 bases, with the frame set at the first base. At the junction V is shortened by 4 bases and J by 12 bases, with 16 bases in between.